The clone carrying this TCR beta chain occurred many times. No treatment of any kind had been given to any patient before thyroid surgery. This entry is derived from a study of metastatic and nonmetastatic thyroid tumors. Study details: Repertoire comparison spanned blood and tumor or nodule tissue of malignant and benign thyroid patients.

MiXCR re-clonotyped the PCR reads for TCRdb. The sample has about 14,000 clones, just over 25% seen once. Sequencing input: tumor tissue. This sequence was found in a female donor with papillary thyroid cancer or a benign thyroid nodule (not recorded which). Some clones in this sample may be carry-over from other donors' samples.

DNA of the CDR3: TGTGCCAGCAGTTACTCGCCCGGGGAGGACGAGCAGTACTTC. Translation: CASSYSPGEDEQYF. The gene calls are TRBV6-7 and TRBJ2-7; a weak D match, TRBD2 (6 bases). TRBV6-7 is an ORF; its function is uncertain. This CDR3 spans 14 amino acids. Trimming removed 0 bases at V and 5 bases at J, with 11 bases between.